Presented here are 17 T cell receptor beta chains from one specimen sequenced in a study of T cell responses to AZD1222 COVID-19 vaccine. Assay: immunoSEQ multiplex PCR; the TCRdb copy retains only in-frame clones and omits some. This sample has more than 150,000 clones; 88% occur once, and the top ten carry 25% to 30%. The specimen was peripheral blood, collected 28 days after the second AZD1222 dose. The receptors shown here come from an adult who received the AZD1222 COVID-19 vaccine.

V and J are TRBV6-5 and TRBJ1-5; 7 bases are shared with TRBD1. Per germline, CDR1 MNHEY and CDR2 SVGAGI. This CDR3 is built from 15 residues. The ends lost 6 bases at V and 0 bases at J; junction bases unmatched: 5. This chain's CDR3 is CASRRTGDSNQPQHF. The CDR3 region has the DNA TGTGCCAGCAGAAGGACAGGAGATAGCAATCAGCCCCAGCATTTT.

The V and J genes are TRBV19 and TRBJ2-1; either TRBD1 or TRBD2 may fit D (5 bases each). The CDR3 loop spans 17 amino acids. Germline assignment: CDR1 LNHDA and CDR2 SQIVND (reference sequence). V was clipped by 4 bases and J by 0 bases, with 16 bases between them. The CDR3 sequence is CASSTRGAPSSYNEQFF. The DNA for the CDR3 is TGTGCCAGTAGTACTCGGGGCGCTCCCAGCTCCTACAATGAGCAGTTCTTC.

This chain uses TRBV7-9 with TRBJ1-2; maybe TRBD1 (6 bases). The V end lost 3 bases, the J end lost 1 base, and 9 bases lay between the germline ends. The CDR3 is 14 residues long. CDR1 SEHNR and CDR2 FQNEAQ come from the germline V gene (reference sequence). This chain's CDR3 is CASSFGRGNYGYTF. The CDR3 region has the DNA TGTGCCAGCAGCTTCGGCAGGGGTAACTATGGCTACACCTTC. Filled out from reference TRBV7-9 and TRBJ1-2, the complete variable domain reads DTGVSQNPRHKITKRGQNVTFRCDPISEHNRLYWYRQTLGQGPEFLTYFQNEAQLEKSRLLSDRFSAERPKGSFSTLEIQRTEQGDSAMYLCASSFGRGNYGYTFGSGTRLTVV.

The chain has TRBV7-2 and TRBJ2-3; D gene uncertain. The CDR3 length is 12 residues. Trimming removed 5 bases at V and 8 bases at J, with 11 bases between. Germline assignment: CDR1 SGHTA and CDR2 FQGNSA. CDR3: CASSPQPGTQYF. CDR3 bases: TGTGCCAGCAGCCCCCAGCCCGGTACGCAGTATTTT.

The chain carries TRBV12-3 or TRBV12-4 and TRBJ1-5; 9 bases fit TRBD1. V shed 3 bases and J 12 bases; nucleotides not matched to a gene: 3. This CDR3 has 12 residues. The CDR3 nucleotides read TGTGCCAGCAGTTTTTGGGGACAGGGCCAGCATTTT. Amino acid sequence: CASSFWGQGQHF.

The CDR3 region is CASSVISGNTIYF. CDR3 DNA: TGTGCCAGTAGCGTAATCTCTGGAAACACCATATATTTT. The rearrangement links TRBV19 to TRBJ1-3; no reliable D call. This CDR3 region has 13 residues. Trimming cost V 6 bases and J 0 bases, with 6 bases left between them. CDR1 LNHDA and CDR2 SQIVND come from the germline V gene (reference sequence).

The chain links TRBV27 to TRBJ2-7; 11 nucleotides match TRBD1. Trimming at V came to 8 bases and at J to 2 bases, leaving 11 bases not matched to a gene. The germline V gene has CDR1 MNHEY and CDR2 SMNVEV (reference sequence). This CDR3 contains 16 residues. In DNA form, the CDR3 reads TGTGCCAGCGCGGACAGGGGGCTGGCCTCCCCCTACGAGCAGTACTTC. This gives the protein CASADRGLASPYEQYF.

The chain employs TRBV12-5 and TRBJ2-5; D gene uncertain. Germline V gene lookup returns CDR1 LGHNT and CDR2 FRNRAP. V lost 5 bases, J lost 3 bases, and 4 bases lay in between. CDR3 length equals 11 residues. This CDR3 reads CASGPKETQYF. DNA for the CDR3: TGTGCTAGTGGTCCCAAAGAGACCCAGTACTTC. Filled out from reference TRBV12-5 and TRBJ2-5, the complete variable domain reads DARVTQTPRHKVTEMGQEVTMRCQPILGHNTVFWYRQTMMQGLELLAYFRNRAPLDDSGMPKDRFSAEMPDATLATLKIQPSEPRDSAVYFCASGPKETQYFGPGTRLLVL.

This rearrangement joins TRBV7-3 to TRBJ2-1; D perhaps matches TRBD2 (6 bases). CDR3 length equals 14 residues. V gave up 5 bases and J gave up 6 bases, with 14 bases separating them. In germline, CDR1 is SGHTA, CDR2 FQGTGA. CDR3 loop: CASSRSQGGNEQFF. CDR3 nucleotides: TGTGCCAGCAGCCGTAGCCAGGGAGGCAATGAGCAGTTCTTC.

The chain combines TRBV5-6 with TRBJ2-2, with 9 positions matching TRBD1. The junction had 9 bases not matched to a gene; V was cut back by 3 bases and J by 3 bases. Germline V gene data show CDR1 as SGHDT and CDR2 as YYEEEE. This CDR3 has 17 residues. The CDR3 DNA follows: TGTGCCAGCAGCTCAACCGTGGGGACAGGGCACACCGGGGAGCTGTTTTTT. As protein: CASSSTVGTGHTGELFF.

The chain uses TRBV9 and TRBJ2-7; D possibly corresponds to TRBD1 (6 bases). The CDR3 runs to 14 residues. The V end lost 0 bases, the J end lost 5 bases, and 12 bases lay between the germline ends. Germline values: CDR1 SGDLS, CDR2 YYNGEE. The chain's CDR3 is CASSVVAGADEQYF. The CDR3 DNA sequence: TGTGCCAGCAGCGTAGTTGCAGGGGCAGACGAGCAGTACTTC.

This rearrangement joins TRBV6-5 to TRBJ1-2; the D gene is possibly TRBD1 (5 bases). Trimming removed 2 bases from V and 1 base from J, with 11 bases in between. The CDR3 extends over 15 amino acids. Germline CDR1 and CDR2: MNHEY and SVGAGI. The CDR3 region is CASSYRSTDNYGYTF. The CDR3 region has the DNA TGTGCCAGCAGTTACCGGTCGACAGATAACTATGGCTACACCTTC.

The chain uses TRBV6-2 or TRBV6-3 and TRBJ2-7; 10 bases agree with TRBD1. J was trimmed by 2 bases and V by 6 bases; bases with no gene match: 10. Germline loops: CDR1 MNHEY, CDR2 SVGEGT. The CDR3 loop spans 16 amino acids. DNA for the CDR3: TGTGCCAGCAGCAACACGGGACAGGGGCGCCCCTACGAGCAGTACTTC. It translates to CASSNTGQGRPYEQYF.

This clone was found once. The V gene is TRBV14, the J gene TRBJ1-2, with D hard to call. The CDR3 has 15 amino acids. Trimming removed 0 bases from V and 1 base from J, with 9 bases in between. The V gene's germline CDR1 is SGHDN and CDR2 FVKESK. The CDR3, as DNA: TGTGCCAGCAGCCAAGATTTACAGTTTAACTATGGCTACACCTTC. Translating it yields CASSQDLQFNYGYTF. Drawing the rest from reference TRBV14 and TRBJ1-2, the complete variable domain is EAGVTQFPSHSVIEKGQTVTLRCDPISGHDNLYWYRRVMGKEIKFLLHFVKESKQDESGMPNNRFLAERTGGTYSTLKVQPAELEDSGVYFCASSQDLQFNYGYTFGSGTRLTVV.

The chain uses TRBV29-1 and TRBJ2-7, with D possibly called TRBD1 or TRBD2 (5 bases each). The germline V gene has CDR1 SQVTM and CDR2 ANQGSEA. The CDR3 runs 13 residues. The CDR3 nucleotides read TGCAGGGACGACTGGGACCAGTGCTACGAGCAGTACTTC. This encodes CRDDWDQCYEQYF.

CDR3 coding DNA: TGTGCCAGCAGGCCGCGGACAGTGACTAATGAAAAACTGTTTTTT. This sequence encodes CASRPRTVTNEKLFF. The J gene is TRBJ1-4, the V gene TRBV28, with D perhaps TRBD1 (6 bases). CDR3 size: 15 residues. The V gene lost 6 bases and the J gene lost 2 bases, with 13 bases spanning the gap. CDR1 MDHEN and CDR2 SYDVKM come from the germline V gene.

V and J are TRBV6-5 and TRBJ2-2, with 15 bases matching TRBD2. Trimming removed 5 bases from V and 8 bases from J; junction bases left unmatched: 3. The CDR3 runs to 15 residues. Germline lookup yields CDR1 MNHEY and CDR2 SVGAGI. CDR3 bases: TGTGCCAGCAGTCCAGGGACTAGCGGGAGGGGGGAGCTGTTTTTT. This translates into CASSPGTSGRGELFF.